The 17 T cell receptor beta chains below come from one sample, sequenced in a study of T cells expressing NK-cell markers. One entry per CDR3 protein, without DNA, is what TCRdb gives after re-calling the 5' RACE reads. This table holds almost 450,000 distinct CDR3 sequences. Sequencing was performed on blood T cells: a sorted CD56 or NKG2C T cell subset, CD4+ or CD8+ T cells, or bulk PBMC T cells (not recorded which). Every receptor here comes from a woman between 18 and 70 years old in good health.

The CDR3 spells CASSYSMGSKGYGYTF. The V call is TRBV6-5, the J call TRBJ1-2. From germline, CDR1 is MNHEY and CDR2 SVGAGI. The CDR3 runs 16 residues.

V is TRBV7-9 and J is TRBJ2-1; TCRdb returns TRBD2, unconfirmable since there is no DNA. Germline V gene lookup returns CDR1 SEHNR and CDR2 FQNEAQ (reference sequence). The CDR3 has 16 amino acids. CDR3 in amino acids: CASSILGLAGDNEQFF.

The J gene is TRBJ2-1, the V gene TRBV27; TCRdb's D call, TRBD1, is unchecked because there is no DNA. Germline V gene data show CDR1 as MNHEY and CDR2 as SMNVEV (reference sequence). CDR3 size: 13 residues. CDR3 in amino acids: CASSLLRGSEQFF.

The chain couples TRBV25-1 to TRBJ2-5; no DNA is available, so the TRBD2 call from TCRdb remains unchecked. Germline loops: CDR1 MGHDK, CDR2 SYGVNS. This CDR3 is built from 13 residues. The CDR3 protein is CASSLEGVKTQYF.

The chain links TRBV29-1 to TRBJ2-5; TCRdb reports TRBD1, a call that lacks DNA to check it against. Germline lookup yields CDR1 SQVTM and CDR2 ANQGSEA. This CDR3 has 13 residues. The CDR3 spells CSVLRGAKETQYF.

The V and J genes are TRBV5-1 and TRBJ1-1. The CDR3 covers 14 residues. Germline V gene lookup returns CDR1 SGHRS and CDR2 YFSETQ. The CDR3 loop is CASRPFGMNTEAFF.

CDR3 residues: CATSRGDRTNNEQFF. The V and J genes are TRBV15 and TRBJ2-1; TCRdb's D call, TRBD1, is unchecked because there is no DNA. The CDR3 sequence is 15 residues long. Germline V gene lookup returns CDR1 LNHNV and CDR2 YYDKDF (reference sequence).

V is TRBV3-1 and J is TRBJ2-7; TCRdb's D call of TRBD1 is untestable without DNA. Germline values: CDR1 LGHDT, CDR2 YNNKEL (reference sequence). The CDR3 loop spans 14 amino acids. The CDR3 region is CASSQDGTGEEQYF.

This CDR3 is CASSLLTGGTSPLHF. J is TRBJ1-6 and V is TRBV7-9; TCRdb reports TRBD1, a call that lacks DNA to check it against. The CDR3 extends over 15 amino acids. The germline gives CDR1 SEHNR, CDR2 FQNEAQ (reference sequence).

CDR3 sequence: CSARDQSIGLYEQYF. This chain uses TRBV20-1 with TRBJ2-7. CDR3 size: 15 residues. CDR1 and CDR2 (germline): DFQATT, SNEGSKA (reference sequence).

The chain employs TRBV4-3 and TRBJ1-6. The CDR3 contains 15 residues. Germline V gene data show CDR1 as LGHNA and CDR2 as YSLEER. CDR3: CASSLRTVYNSPLHF.

The CDR3 is CSVAYGRKIYGYTF. This rearrangement joins TRBV29-1 to TRBJ1-2. The CDR3 extends over 14 amino acids. Germline V CDR1 and CDR2: SQVTM, ANQGSEA. The whole variable domain, remainder taken from reference TRBV29-1 and TRBJ1-2, is SAVISQKPSRDICQRGTSLTIQCQVDSQVTMMFWYRQQPGQSLTLIATANQGSEATYESGFVIDKFPISRPNLTFSTLTVSNMSPEDSSIYLCSVAYGRKIYGYTFGSGTRLTVV.

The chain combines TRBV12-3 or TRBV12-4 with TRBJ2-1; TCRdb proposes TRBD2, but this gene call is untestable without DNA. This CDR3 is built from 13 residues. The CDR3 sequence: CASRPSGKDEQFF.

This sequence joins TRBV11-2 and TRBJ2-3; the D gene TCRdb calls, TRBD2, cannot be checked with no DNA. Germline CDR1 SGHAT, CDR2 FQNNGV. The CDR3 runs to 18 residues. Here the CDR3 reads CASSLGLAGGSSTDTQYF.

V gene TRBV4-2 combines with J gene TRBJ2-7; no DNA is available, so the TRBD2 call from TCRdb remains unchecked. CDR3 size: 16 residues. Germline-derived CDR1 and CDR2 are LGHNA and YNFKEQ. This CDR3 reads CASSQDWTSRRYEQYF.

This CDR3 is CASRLTGGAKWAISPLHF. V gene TRBV28 combines with J gene TRBJ1-6; as DNA is missing, the TRBD1 call by TCRdb cannot be tested. The CDR3 contains 18 residues. Germline V lookup: CDR1 MDHEN, CDR2 SYDVKM.

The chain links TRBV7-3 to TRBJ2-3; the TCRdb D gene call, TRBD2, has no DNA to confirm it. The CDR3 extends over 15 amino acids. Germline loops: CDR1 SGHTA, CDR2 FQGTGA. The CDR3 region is CASSFTGSFTDTQYF.